This T cell receptor (beta chain) is from a study of beta chain features in type 1 diabetes. General study findings and limits: For Type 1 diabetes patients, all four CD4+ subsets carried TCRB CDR3s that were moderately but significantly shorter.

Expressed TCRB transcripts were sequenced because the entire RNA isolate underwent reverse transcription. Only in-frame clones appear in the TCRdb table, and some are missing; sequencing was by immunoSEQ multiplex PCR. The sample has 300,000 or so clones, around 9.3% seen once. V lost 4 bases and J 0 bases, leaving 9 bases between the germline ends. Germline V gene data show CDR1 as SGHTA and CDR2 as FQGNSA. The CDR3 spans 14 residues. About this clone itself: The antigen is undetermined.

The chain employs TRBV7-2 and TRBJ2-5, with unresolved D. Sequencing was carried out using central memory CD4+ T cells from blood. The sequence was obtained from a man aged 30 to 45 with type 1 diabetes. The CDR3 nucleotides are TGTGCCAGCAGCTACGGTGGAGACCAAGAGACCCAGTACTTC. Protein product: CASSYGGDQETQYF.